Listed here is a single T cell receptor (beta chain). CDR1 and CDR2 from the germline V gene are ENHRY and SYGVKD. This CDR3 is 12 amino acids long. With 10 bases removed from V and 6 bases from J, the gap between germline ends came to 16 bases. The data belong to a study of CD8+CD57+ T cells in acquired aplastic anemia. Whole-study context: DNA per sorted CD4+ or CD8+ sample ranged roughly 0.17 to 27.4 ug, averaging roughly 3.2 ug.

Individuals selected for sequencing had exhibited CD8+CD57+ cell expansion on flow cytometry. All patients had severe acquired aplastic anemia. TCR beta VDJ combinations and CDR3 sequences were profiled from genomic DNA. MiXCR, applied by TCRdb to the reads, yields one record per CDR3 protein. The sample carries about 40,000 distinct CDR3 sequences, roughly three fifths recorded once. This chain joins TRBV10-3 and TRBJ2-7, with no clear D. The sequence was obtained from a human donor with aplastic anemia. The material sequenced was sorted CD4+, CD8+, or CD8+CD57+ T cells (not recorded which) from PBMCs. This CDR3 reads CASGFDSLEQYF. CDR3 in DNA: TGTGCCAGCGGTTTCGACTCCCTCGAGCAGTACTTC.